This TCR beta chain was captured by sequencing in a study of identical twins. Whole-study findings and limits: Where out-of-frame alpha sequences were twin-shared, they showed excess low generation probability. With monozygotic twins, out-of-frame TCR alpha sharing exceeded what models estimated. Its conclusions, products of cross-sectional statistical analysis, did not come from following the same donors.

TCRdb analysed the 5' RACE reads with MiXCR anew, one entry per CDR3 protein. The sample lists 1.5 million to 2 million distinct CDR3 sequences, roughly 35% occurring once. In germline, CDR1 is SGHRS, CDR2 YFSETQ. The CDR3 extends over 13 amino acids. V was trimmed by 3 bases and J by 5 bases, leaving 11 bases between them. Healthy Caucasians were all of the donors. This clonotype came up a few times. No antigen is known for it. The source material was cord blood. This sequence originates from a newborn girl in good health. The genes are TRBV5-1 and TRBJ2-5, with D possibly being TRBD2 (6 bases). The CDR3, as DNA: TGCGCCAGCAGCTCGGACTATTTGGAGACCCAGTACTTC. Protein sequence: CASSSDYLETQYF.